The clone carrying this T cell receptor (beta chain) has only a few counts. The junction had 11 bases not matched to a gene; V was cut back by 5 bases and J by 2 bases. The CDR3 runs 16 residues. Germline V gene sequence: CDR1 DFQATT, CDR2 SNEGSKA (reference sequence). This sample is drawn from a study of blood T cells in healthy people across ages. It was with a sample-barcoded 5' primer and a J-beta primer mix that a second PCR of about 6 to 12 cycles was run. A template-switch adaptor with 12 random nucleotides tagged each cDNA molecule. TCRdb independently ran MiXCR on the 5' RACE reads; one entry per CDR3 protein. The sample records around 870,000 distinct CDR3 sequences, 25% to 35% being singletons.

The source of this sequence is a woman aged 80 or older in good health. The chain has TRBV20-1 and TRBJ2-7; 11 positions match TRBD2. Sequenced sample: blood. The CDR3 sequence: CSAARTSGLTPYEQYF. DNA of the CDR3: TGCAGTGCTGCCCGGACTAGCGGGCTTACCCCCTACGAGCAGTACTTC.